The 2 T cell receptor beta chains below come from one sample, sequenced in a study of beta chain features in type 1 diabetes. Expressed TCRB transcripts got sequenced, as all isolated RNA was reverse transcribed. Method: immunoSEQ multiplex PCR; TCRdb's copy keeps in-frame clones and lacks some. The data contain about 620,000 clones, around a sixth of them singletons. The sequenced sample consisted of naive CD4+ T cells from blood. The origin of the receptors is a man between 18 and 35 years old in good health.

The chain employs TRBV28 and TRBJ1-1; 8 bases are shared with TRBD1. The CDR3 length is 13 residues. Germline trimming cut 2 bases from V and 6 bases from J; bases unmatched to any gene: 2. The germline V gene encodes CDR1 MDHEN and CDR2 SYDVKM. This CDR3 reads CASSLRQGSEAFF. The CDR3 region has the DNA TGTGCCAGCAGTTTAAGACAGGGGTCTGAAGCTTTCTTT.

This clone came up a few times. The V gene is TRBV18, the J gene TRBJ2-7; D possibly corresponds to TRBD1 (5 bases). There are 13 residues in the CDR3. Germline CDR1 KGHSH, CDR2 LQKENI. With 6 bases removed from V and 4 bases from J, the gap between germline ends came to 13 bases. Here the CDR3 reads CASSPLRAYEQYF. DNA of the CDR3: TGTGCCAGCTCGCCCCTCAGGGCTTACGAGCAGTACTTC.